Listed here is a single T cell receptor beta chain. Its specificity is not known. This sample was included in a study of T cell responses to AZD1222 COVID-19 vaccine. Study findings and constraints: Without day 14 samples, only post-peak T cell repertoires were studied. Spike-specific TCRs gained breadth and depth after people received two AZD1222 doses. CD4 TCRs associated with vaccination spanned spike, dominating at 160-218 and 743-854. Possibly, clonal diversity was underestimated; donors were largely white British and included more females.

Profiling relied on immunoSEQ multiplex PCR, and the TCRdb table lists in-frame clones only, not all of them. The sample shows some 90,000 clones, around 90% of them seen only once. CDR1 is MNHEY, CDR2 SVGEGT, per germline. CDR3 length equals 11 residues. With 4 bases removed from V and 6 bases from J, the gap between germline ends came to 4 bases. The chain joins TRBV6-2 or TRBV6-3 to TRBJ1-5; D remains ambiguous. The clonotype was recovered from an adult in good health. Material: peripheral blood, obtained on day 0 of AZD1222 vaccination. The chain's CDR3 is CASSFPQPQHF. CDR3 coding DNA: TGTGCCAGCAGTTTCCCTCAGCCCCAGCATTTT.